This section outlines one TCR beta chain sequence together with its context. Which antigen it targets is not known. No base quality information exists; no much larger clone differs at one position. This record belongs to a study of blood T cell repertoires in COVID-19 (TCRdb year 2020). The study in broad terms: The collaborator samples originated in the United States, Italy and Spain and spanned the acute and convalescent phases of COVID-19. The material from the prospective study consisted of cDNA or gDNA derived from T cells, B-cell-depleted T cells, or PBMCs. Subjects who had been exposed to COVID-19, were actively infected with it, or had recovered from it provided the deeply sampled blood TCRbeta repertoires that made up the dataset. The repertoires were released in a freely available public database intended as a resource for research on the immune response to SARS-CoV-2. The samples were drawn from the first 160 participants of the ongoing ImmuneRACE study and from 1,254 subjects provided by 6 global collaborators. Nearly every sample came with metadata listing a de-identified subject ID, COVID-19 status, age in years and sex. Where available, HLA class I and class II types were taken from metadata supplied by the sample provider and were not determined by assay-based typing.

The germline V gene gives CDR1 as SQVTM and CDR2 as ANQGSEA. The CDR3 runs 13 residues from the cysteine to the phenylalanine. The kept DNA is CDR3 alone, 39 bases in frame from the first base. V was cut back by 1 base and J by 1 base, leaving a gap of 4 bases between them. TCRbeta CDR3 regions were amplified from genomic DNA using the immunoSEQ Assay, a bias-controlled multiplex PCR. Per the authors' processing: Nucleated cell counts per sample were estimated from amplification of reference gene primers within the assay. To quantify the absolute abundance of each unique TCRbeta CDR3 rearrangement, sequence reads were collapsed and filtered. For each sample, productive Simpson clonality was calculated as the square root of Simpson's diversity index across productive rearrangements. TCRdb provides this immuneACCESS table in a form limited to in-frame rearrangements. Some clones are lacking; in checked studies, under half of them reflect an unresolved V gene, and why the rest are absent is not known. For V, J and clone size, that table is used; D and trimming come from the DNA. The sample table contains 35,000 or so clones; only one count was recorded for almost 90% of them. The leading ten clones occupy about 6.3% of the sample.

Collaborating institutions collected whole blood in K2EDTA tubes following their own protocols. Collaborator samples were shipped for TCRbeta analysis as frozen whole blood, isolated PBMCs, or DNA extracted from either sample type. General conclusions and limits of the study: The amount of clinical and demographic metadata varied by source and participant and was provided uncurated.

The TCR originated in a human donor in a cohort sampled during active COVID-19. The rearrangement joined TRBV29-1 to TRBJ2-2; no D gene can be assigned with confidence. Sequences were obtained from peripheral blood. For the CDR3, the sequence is CSVEGRNTGELFF. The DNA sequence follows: TGCAGCGTTGAAGGGAGGAACACCGGGGAGCTGTTTTTT.